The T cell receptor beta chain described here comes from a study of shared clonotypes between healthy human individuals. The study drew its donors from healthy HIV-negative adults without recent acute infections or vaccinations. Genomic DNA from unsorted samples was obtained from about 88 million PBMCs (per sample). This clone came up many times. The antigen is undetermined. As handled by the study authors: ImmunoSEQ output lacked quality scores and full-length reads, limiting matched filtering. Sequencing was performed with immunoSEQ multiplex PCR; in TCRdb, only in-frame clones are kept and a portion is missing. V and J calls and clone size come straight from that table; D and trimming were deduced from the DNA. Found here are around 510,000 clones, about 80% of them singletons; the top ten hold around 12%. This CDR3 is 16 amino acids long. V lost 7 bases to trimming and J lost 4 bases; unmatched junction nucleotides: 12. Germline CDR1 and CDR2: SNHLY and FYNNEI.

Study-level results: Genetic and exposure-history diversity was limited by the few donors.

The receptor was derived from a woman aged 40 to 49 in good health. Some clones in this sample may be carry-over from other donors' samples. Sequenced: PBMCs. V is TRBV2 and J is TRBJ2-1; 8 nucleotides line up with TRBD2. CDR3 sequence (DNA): TGTGCCAGCACGGGATCACGGACTAGCAATTACAATGAGCAGTTCTTC. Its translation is CASTGSRTSNYNEQFF.